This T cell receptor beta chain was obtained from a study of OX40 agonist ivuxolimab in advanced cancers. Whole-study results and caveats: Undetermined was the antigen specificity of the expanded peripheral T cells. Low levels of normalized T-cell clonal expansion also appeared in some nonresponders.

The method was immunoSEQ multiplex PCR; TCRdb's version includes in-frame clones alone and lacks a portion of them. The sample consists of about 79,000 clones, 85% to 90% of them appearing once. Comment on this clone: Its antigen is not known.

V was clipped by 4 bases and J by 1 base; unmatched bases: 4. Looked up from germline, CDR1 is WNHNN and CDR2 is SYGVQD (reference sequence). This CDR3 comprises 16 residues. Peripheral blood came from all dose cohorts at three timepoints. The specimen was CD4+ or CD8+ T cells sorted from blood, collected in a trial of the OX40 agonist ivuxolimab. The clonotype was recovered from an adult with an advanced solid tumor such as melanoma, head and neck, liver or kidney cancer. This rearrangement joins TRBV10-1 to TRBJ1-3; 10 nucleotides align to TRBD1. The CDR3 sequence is CASSATGGSSGNTIYF. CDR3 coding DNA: TGCGCCAGCAGTGCGACAGGGGGCAGTTCTGGAAACACCATATATTTT.